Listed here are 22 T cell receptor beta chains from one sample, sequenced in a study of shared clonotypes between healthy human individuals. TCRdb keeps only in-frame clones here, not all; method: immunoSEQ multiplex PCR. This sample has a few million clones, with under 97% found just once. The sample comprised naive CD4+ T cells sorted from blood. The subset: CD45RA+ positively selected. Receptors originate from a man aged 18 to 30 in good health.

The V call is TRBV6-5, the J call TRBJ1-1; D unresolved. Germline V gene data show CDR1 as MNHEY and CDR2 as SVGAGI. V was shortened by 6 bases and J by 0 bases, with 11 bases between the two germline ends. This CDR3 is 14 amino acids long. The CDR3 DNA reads TGTGCCAGCAGCCGCATGACACTGAACACTGAAGCTTTCTTT. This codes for CASSRMTLNTEAFF.

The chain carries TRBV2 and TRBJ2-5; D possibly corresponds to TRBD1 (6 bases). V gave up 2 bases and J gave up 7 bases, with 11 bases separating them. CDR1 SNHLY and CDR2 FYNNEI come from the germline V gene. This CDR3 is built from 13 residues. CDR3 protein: CASSETDRGTQYF. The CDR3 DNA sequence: TGTGCCAGCAGTGAAACGGACAGAGGGACCCAGTACTTC.

Written as DNA, the CDR3 is TGTGCCAGCTACTCCCCTGGGAGCTCCTACAATGAGCAGTTCTTC. Translation: CASYSPGSSYNEQFF. The chain is built from TRBV6-1 and TRBJ2-1, with D perhaps TRBD2 (5 bases). V lost 8 bases to trimming and J lost 0 bases, with 14 bases between them. There are 15 residues in the CDR3. CDR1 MNHNS and CDR2 SASEGT come from the germline V gene.

This CDR3 is CASSLEFGGTEAFF. The DNA of the CDR3 is TGCGCCAGCAGCTTGGAATTTGGGGGCACTGAAGCTTTCTTT. This chain joins TRBV5-1 and TRBJ1-1, with D perhaps matching TRBD1 (5 bases). This CDR3 is built from 14 residues. The ends were cut back, 0 bases at V and 4 bases at J, with 10 bases in the middle. Germline V CDR1 and CDR2: SGHRS, YFSETQ. The whole variable domain, remainder taken from reference TRBV5-1 and TRBJ1-1, is KAGVTQTPRYLIKTRGQQVTLSCSPISGHRSVSWYQQTPGQGLQFLFEYFSETQRNKGNFPGRFSGRQFSNSRSEMNVSTLELGDSALYLCASSLEFGGTEAFFGQGTRLTVV.

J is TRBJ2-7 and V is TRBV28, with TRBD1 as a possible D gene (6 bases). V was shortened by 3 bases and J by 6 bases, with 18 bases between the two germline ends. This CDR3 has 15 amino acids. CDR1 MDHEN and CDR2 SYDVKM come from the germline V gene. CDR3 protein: CASSFTGLQGREQYF. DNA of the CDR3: TGTGCCAGCAGTTTCACGGGTCTACAGGGACGCGAGCAGTACTTC.

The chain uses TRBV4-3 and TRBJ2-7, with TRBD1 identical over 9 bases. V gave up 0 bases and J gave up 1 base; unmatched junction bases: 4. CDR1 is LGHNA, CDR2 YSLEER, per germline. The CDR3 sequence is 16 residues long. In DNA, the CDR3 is TGCGCCAGCAGCCAAGAACCACAGGGGGCTTCCTACGAGCAGTACTTC. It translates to CASSQEPQGASYEQYF.

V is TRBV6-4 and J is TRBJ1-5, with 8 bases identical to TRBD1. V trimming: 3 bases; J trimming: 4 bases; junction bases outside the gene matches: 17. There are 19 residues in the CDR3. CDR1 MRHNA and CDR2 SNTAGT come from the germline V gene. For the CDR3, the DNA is TGTGCCAGCAGTGAGGGGGGACAGGTGGAAGAAGGGGGGAATCAGCCCCAGCATTTT. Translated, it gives CASSEGGQVEEGGNQPQHF.

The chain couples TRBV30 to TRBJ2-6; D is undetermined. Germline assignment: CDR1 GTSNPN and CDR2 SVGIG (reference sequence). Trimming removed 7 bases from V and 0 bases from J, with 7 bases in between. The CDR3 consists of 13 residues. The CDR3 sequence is CASRSSGANVLTF. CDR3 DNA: TGTGCCTCCCGTAGCTCTGGGGCCAACGTCCTGACTTTC.

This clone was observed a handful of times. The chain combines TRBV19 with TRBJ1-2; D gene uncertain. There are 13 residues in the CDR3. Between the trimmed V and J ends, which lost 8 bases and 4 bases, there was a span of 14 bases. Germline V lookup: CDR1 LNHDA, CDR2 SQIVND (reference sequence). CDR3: CASGKAETYGYTF. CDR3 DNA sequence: TGTGCCAGTGGTAAGGCGGAGACCTATGGCTACACCTTC.

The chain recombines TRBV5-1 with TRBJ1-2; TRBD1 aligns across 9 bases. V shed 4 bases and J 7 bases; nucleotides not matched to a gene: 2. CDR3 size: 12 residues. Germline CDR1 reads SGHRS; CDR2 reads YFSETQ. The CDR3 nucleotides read TGCGCCAGCAGCGGGACAGGGCCTGGCTACACCTTC. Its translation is CASSGTGPGYTF.

CDR3 DNA: TGTGCCAGCAGTTTTCTAGCGGGGGACGCGGAGACCCAGTACTTC. Amino acid sequence: CASSFLAGDAETQYF. The gene calls are TRBV27 and TRBJ2-5, with 10 bases matching TRBD2. Per germline, CDR1 MNHEY and CDR2 SMNVEV (reference sequence). V lost 3 bases, J lost 5 bases, and 6 bases stayed unmatched. The length of the CDR3 is 15 residues.

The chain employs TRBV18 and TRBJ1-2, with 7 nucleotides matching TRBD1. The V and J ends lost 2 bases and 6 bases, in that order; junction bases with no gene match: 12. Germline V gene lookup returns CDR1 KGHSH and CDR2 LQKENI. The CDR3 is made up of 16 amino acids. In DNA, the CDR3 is TGTGCCAGCTCACCAGGAAAGGGGGCGTTTACGGATGGCTACACCTTC. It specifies CASSPGKGAFTDGYTF.

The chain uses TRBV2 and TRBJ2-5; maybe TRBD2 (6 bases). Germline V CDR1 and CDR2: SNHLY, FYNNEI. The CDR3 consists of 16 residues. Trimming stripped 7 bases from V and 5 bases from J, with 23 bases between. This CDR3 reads CASTSDSGSLGETQYF. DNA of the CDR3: TGTGCCAGCACCTCGGACTCCGGGAGCCTGGGGGAGACCCAGTACTTC.

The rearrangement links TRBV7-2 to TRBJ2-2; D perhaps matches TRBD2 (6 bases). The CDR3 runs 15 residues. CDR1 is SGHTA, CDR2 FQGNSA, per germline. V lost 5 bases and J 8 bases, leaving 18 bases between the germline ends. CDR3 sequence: CASSPSASGPGELFF. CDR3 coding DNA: TGTGCCAGCAGCCCTAGCGCCTCAGGTCCGGGGGAGCTGTTTTTT.

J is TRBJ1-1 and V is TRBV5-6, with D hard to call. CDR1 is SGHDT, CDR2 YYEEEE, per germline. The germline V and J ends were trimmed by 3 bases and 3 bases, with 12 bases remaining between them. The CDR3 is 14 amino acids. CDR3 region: CASSYRPRYTEAFF. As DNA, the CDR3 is TGTGCCAGCAGCTACCGGCCCCGGTACACTGAAGCTTTCTTT. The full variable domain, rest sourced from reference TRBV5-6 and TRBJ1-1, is DAGVTQSPTHLIKTRGQQVTLRCSPKSGHDTVSWYQQALGQGPQFIFQYYEEEERQRGNFPDRFSGHQFPNYSSELNVNALLLGDSALYLCASSYRPRYTEAFFGQGTRLTVV.

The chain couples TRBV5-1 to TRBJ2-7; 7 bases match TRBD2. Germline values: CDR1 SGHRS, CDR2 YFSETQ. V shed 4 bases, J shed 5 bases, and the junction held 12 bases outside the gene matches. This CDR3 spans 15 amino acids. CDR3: CASSPGGLVGNEQYF. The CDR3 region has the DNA TGCGCCAGCAGCCCCGGAGGACTAGTTGGTAACGAGCAGTACTTC.

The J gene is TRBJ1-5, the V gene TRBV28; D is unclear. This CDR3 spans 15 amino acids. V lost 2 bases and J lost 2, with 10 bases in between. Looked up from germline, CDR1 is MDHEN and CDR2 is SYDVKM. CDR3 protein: CASSLGPRGNQPQHF. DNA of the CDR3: TGTGCCAGCAGTTTAGGCCCCCGGGGCAATCAGCCCCAGCATTTT. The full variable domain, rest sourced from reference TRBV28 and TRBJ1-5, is DVKVTQSSRYLVKRTGEKVFLECVQDMDHENMFWYRQDPGLGLRLIYFSYDVKMKEKGDIPEGYSVSREKKERFSLILESASTNQTSMYLCASSLGPRGNQPQHFGDGTRLSIL.

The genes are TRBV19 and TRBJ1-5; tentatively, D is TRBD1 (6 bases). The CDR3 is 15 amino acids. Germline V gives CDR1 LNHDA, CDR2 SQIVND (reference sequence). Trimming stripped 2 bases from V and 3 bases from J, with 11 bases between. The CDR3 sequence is CASSILAGVNQPQHF. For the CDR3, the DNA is TGTGCCAGTAGTATACTGGCAGGGGTCAATCAGCCCCAGCATTTT.

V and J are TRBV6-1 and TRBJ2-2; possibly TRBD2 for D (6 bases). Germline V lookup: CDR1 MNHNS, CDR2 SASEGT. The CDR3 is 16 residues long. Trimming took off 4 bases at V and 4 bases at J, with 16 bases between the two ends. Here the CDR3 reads CASSATGAGSTGELFF. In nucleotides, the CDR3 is TGTGCCAGCAGTGCGACCGGGGCGGGGAGCACCGGGGAGCTGTTTTTT.

The CDR3 here is CASSLGGTFLSYNEQFF. The DNA of the CDR3 is TGCGCCAGCAGCTTGGGGGGGACTTTCCTATCCTACAATGAGCAGTTCTTC. The rearrangement links TRBV5-1 to TRBJ2-1, with TRBD2 as a possible D gene (6 bases). V gave up 0 bases and J gave up 1 base, with 14 bases separating them. Germline values: CDR1 SGHRS, CDR2 YFSETQ. The CDR3 contains 17 residues. The whole variable domain, remainder taken from reference TRBV5-1 and TRBJ2-1, is KAGVTQTPRYLIKTRGQQVTLSCSPISGHRSVSWYQQTPGQGLQFLFEYFSETQRNKGNFPGRFSGRQFSNSRSEMNVSTLELGDSALYLCASSLGGTFLSYNEQFFGPGTRLTVL.

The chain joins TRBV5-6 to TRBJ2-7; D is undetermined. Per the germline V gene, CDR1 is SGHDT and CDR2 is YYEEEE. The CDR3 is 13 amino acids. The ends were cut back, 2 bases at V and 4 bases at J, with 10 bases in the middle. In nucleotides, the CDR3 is TGTGCCAGCAGCTTTGAGGAGCGTTACGAGCAGTACTTC. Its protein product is CASSFEERYEQYF. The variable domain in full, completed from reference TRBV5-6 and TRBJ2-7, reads DAGVTQSPTHLIKTRGQQVTLRCSPKSGHDTVSWYQQALGQGPQFIFQYYEEEERQRGNFPDRFSGHQFPNYSSELNVNALLLGDSALYLCASSFEERYEQYFGPGTRLTVT.

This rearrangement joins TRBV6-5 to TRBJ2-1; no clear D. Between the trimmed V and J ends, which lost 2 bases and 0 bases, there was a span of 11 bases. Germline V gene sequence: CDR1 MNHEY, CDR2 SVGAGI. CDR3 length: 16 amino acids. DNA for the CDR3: TGTGCCAGCAGTTACGGTTCGCGGAGCTCCTACAATGAGCAGTTCTTC. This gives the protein CASSYGSRSSYNEQFF.